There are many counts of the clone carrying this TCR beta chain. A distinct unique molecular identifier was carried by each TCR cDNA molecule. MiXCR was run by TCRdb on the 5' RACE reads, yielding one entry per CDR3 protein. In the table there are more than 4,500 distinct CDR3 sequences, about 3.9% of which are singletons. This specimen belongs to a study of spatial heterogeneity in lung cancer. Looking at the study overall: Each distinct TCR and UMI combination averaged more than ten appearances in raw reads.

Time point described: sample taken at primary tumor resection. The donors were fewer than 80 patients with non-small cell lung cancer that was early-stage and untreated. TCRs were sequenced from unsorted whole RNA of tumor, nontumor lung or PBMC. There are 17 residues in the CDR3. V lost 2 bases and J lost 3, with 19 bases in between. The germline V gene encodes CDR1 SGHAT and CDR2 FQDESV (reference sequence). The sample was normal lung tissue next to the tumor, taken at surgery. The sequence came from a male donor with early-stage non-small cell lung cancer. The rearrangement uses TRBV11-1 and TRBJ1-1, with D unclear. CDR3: CASSLIVIGQEHTEAFF. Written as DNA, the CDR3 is TGTGCCAGCAGCTTAATCGTAATCGGCCAGGAGCACACTGAAGCTTTCTTT.